Each of the 3 T cell receptor beta chains below was sequenced from the same sample in a study of blood T cell repertoires in COVID-19. Profiling relied on immunoSEQ multiplex PCR, and the TCRdb table lists in-frame clones only, not all of them. The sample includes 250,000 to 350,000 clones, roughly 90% seen only once; the top ten take 2% to 3%. The sample consisted of peripheral blood. Receptors were obtained from a man younger than 35 with active or convalescent COVID-19.

The chain recombines TRBV7-6 with TRBJ2-3, with a tentative D call TRBD1 (7 bases). The CDR3 length is 15 residues. Per the germline V gene, CDR1 is SGHVS and CDR2 is FNYEAQ. The V end lost 1 base, the J end lost 3 bases, and 11 bases lay between the germline ends. The chain's CDR3 is CASSLGAGGTDTQYF. In DNA form, the CDR3 reads TGTGCCAGCAGCTTAGGGGCAGGGGGGACAGATACGCAGTATTTT. Full variable domain (missing parts from reference TRBV7-6 and TRBJ2-3): GAGVSQSPRYKVTKRGQDVALRCDPISGHVSLYWYRQALGQGPEFLTYFNYEAQQDKSGLPNDRFSAERPEGSISTLTIQRTEQRDSAMYRCASSLGAGGTDTQYFGPGTRLTVL.

The chain carries TRBV7-8 and TRBJ1-1, with D possibly being TRBD1 (6 bases). Between the trimmed V and J ends, which lost 3 bases and 6 bases, there was a span of 11 bases. Germline values: CDR1 SGHVS, CDR2 FQNEAQ. There are 13 residues in the CDR3. The CDR3: CASSFSGASEAFF. In DNA, the CDR3 is TGTGCCAGCAGCTTTTCAGGGGCATCTGAAGCTTTCTTT.

The J gene is TRBJ1-6, the V gene TRBV4-1; D not certain. This CDR3 comprises 15 residues. V was pared by 0 bases and J by 6 bases, with 9 bases between. Per the germline V gene, CDR1 is MGHRA and CDR2 is YSYEKL. For the CDR3, the DNA is TGCGCCAGCAGCCAAGATTACGGGGTTAATTCACCCCTCCACTTT. Its translation is CASSQDYGVNSPLHF.